Listed below are T cell receptor beta chains from one sample, sequenced in a study of blood T cell repertoires in COVID-19. Repertoires were generated with immunoSEQ multiplex PCR, while TCRdb's copy carries only in-frame clones and drops some. Among a few hundred thousand clones, around 87% were seen once, and the ten largest hold around 2%. Sample: PBMCs or T cells enriched from blood (not recorded which). The receptors come from a man between 40 and 49 years old in a cohort exposed to, infected with or recovered from COVID-19 (not recorded which). Each CDR3 is given with its conserved first and last residue. D genes are given only for firm matches. Size is omitted from some rows. Given values are once, few, many or a class for expanded clones.

.	TRBV4-1	TRBJ1-6	.	TGCGCCAGCAGCCAAGGCGCGGACTTGACGGGATATCCCCTCCACTTT	CASSQGADLTGYPLHF
.	TRBV6-1	TRBJ1-5	.	TGTGCCAGCAGTGAAGCGCTTGCGGGGACGTATAGCAATCAGCCCCAGCATTTT	CASSEALAGTYSNQPQHF
few	TRBV27	TRBJ2-7	TRBD2	TGTGCCAGCAGTTTACAGGCTAGCGGGGTTTACGAGCAGTACTTC	CASSLQASGVYEQYF
.	TRBV27	TRBJ1-2	.	TGTGCCAGCAGTTTAACCGTACAGAATAACTATGGCTACACCTTC	CASSLTVQNNYGYTF
.	TRBV2	TRBJ2-5	TRBD2	TGTGCCGGTAACATAGCGGGAAAAGAGACCCAGTACTTC	CAGNIAGKETQYF
.	TRBV28	TRBJ1-5	.	TGTGCCAGCAGTTTATTATCGTCGGGTCAGCCCCAGCATTTT	CASSLLSSGQPQHF
.	TRBV5-4	TRBJ1-4	TRBD1	TGTGCCAGCAGCGCCAGGGGGCTCGGGGATGAAAAACTGTTTTTT	CASSARGLGDEKLFF
.	TRBV3-1/TRBV3-2	TRBJ2-7	TRBD2	TGTGCCAGCAGCCAAGGCGGGCTAGCGGGGTCCTACGAGCAGTACTTC	CASSQGGLAGSYEQYF
.	TRBV27	TRBJ2-7	.	TGTGCCAGCAAAAGGGGCCTGTACGAGCAGTACTTC	CASKRGLYEQYF
.	TRBV2	TRBJ1-2	.	TGTGCCAGCAGTGGGGAGGGGGGGCGCACTGAATGGCGTGGCTACACCTTC	CASSGEGGRTEWRGYTF
.	TRBV7-9	TRBJ1-4	.	TGTGCCAGCAGCCTCGTGGGGGGTGGAGAAAAACTGTTTTTT	CASSLVGGGEKLFF
once	TRBV6-5	TRBJ2-1	.	TGTGCCAGCAGTTCGAGCGGCGTGGGGCAGTTCTTC	CASSSSGVGQFF
.	TRBV30	TRBJ1-1	.	TGTGCCTGGAGCCCTCCGGGGACTGAAGCTTTCTTT	CAWSPPGTEAFF
.	TRBV7-2	TRBJ2-2	.	TGTGCCGGACTCTGGACGGGGAACACCGGGGAGCTGTTTTTT	CAGLWTGNTGELFF
.	TRBV19	TRBJ1-1	.	TGTGCCAGTAGTAGCGCCTTCCAATCGGTAAGAATGAATGAAGCTTTCTTT	CASSSAFQSVRMNEAFF
.	TRBV10-3	TRBJ2-1	TRBD1	TGTGCCATCAGTGAGTCCGGGACAGGGGTCAATGAGCAGTTCTTC	CAISESGTGVNEQFF
.	TRBV7-9	TRBJ2-5	.	TGTGCCAGCAGCTTAGGTGGCTCGAGGCGGGAGACCCAGTACTTC	CASSLGGSRRETQYF
.	TRBV6-1	TRBJ2-5	.	TGTGCCAGCAGTGAAGGGACAGCTCAAGAGACCCAGTACTTC	CASSEGTAQETQYF
once	TRBV12-3/TRBV12-4	TRBJ2-5	TRBD1	TGTGCCAGCAGTTTGGGACAGCAAGAGACCCAGTACTTC	CASSLGQQETQYF
.	TRBV21-1	TRBJ2-1	.	TGTGCCAGCAGCAAAAGGCCCCCCCCTAGGAGCGAATCAATGAGTGATCAGTTCTTC	CASSKRPPPRSESMSDQFF
.	TRBV3-1/TRBV3-2	TRBJ1-4	TRBD1	TGTGCCAGCAGCCAAGGAGGGGCAGGGGGAAAACTGTTTTTT	CASSQGGAGGKLFF
.	TRBV19	TRBJ1-5	TRBD1	TGTGCCAGTAGTCCTAGGACAGGCGTTTGGCAGCCCCAGCATTTT	CASSPRTGVWQPQHF
once	TRBV5-1	TRBJ2-7	TRBD2	TGCGCCAGCAGCTTGTACCTAGCGGGAGGAATACGGTCCTACGAGCAGTACTTC	CASSLYLAGGIRSYEQYF
.	TRBV30	TRBJ1-2	.	TGTGCCTGGAGTTTGGCATATGGCTACACCTTC	CAWSLAYGYTF
.	TRBV2	TRBJ1-1	TRBD1	TGTGCCAGCAGTCTGGACAGGTGGGCTTTCTTT	CASSLDRWAFF
.	TRBV7-6	TRBJ1-2	.	TGTGCCAGCAGCTTAGAGGGGGGGGCGCCGAGAGGCTACACCTTC	CASSLEGGAPRGYTF
.	TRBV5-1	TRBJ2-5	TRBD2	TGCGCCAGCAGCTTGGTACTAGCGGGAGGAGGAGAGACCCAGTACTTC	CASSLVLAGGGETQYF
.	TRBV6-5	TRBJ1-2	.	TGTGCCAGCAGCCGAGGGGGAGAGAACTATGGCTACACCTTC	CASSRGGENYGYTF